This TCR beta chain was profiled in a study of spatial heterogeneity in lung cancer. As to time point: sample taken at primary tumor resection. Unsorted whole RNA of tumor, nontumor lung or frozen PBMC was sequenced. One entry per CDR3 protein results from TCRdb running MiXCR on the 5' RACE reads. The table records some 11,000 distinct CDR3 sequences, 14% of them present only once. By proportion, this clonotype is medium-sized. This TCR came from a female donor with early-stage non-small cell lung cancer. The sample consisted of PBMCs, taken at surgery.

CDR3 in DNA: TGTGCCAGCAGCTTCGGACTAGCGGGGGTAGAGACCCAGTACTTC. This gives the protein CASSFGLAGVETQYF. The chain recombines TRBV7-2 with TRBJ2-5; 13 nucleotides agree with TRBD2. This CDR3 region has 15 residues. CDR1 is SGHTA, CDR2 FQGNSA, per germline. V dropped 3 bases and J dropped 4; count of bases not matched to a gene: 2. The full variable domain, rest sourced from reference TRBV7-2 and TRBJ2-5, is GAGVSQSPSNKVTEKGKDVELRCDPISGHTALYWYRQSLGQGLEFLIYFQGNSAPDKSGLPSDRFSAERTGGSVSTLTIQRTQQEDSAVYLCASSFGLAGVETQYFGPGTRLLVL.